What follows describes a single TCR beta chain. Its target is not known. This entry comes from a study of post-analysis software for immune sequencing data. Study at large: There were relapsing-remitting, secondary progressive and progressive-relapsing multiple sclerosis among the disease courses included.

The CDR3 consists of 13 residues. V lost 3 bases and J 11 bases, leaving 16 bases between the germline ends. Germline V gene data show CDR1 as SEHNR and CDR2 as FQNEAQ (reference sequence). Study results and caveats: Multiple sclerosis patients showed significantly lower normalized Chao1 diversity than controls did. Comparison of patients with controls showed 4 to 6 TRBV segments more frequent in patients, TRBV5-6, TRBV5-1 and TRBV20-1 among them.

Unique molecular identifiers had been added to the TCR beta cDNA libraries. The yield from about 1 to 10 million T cells was roughly 500,000 cDNA molecules in total. MiXCR, run by TCRdb on the PCR reads, gives a single entry per CDR3 protein. The sample includes hundreds of thousands of distinct CDR3 sequences, under 55% of them seen just once. The sequence came from a girl between 10 and 17 years old with multiple sclerosis. The chain uses TRBV7-9 and TRBJ2-5; no reliable D call. The sample taken for sequencing was blood. The CDR3 spells CASSLATWDEQYF. CDR3 nucleotide sequence: TGTGCCAGCAGCTTGGCCACGTGGGATGAGCAGTACTTC.